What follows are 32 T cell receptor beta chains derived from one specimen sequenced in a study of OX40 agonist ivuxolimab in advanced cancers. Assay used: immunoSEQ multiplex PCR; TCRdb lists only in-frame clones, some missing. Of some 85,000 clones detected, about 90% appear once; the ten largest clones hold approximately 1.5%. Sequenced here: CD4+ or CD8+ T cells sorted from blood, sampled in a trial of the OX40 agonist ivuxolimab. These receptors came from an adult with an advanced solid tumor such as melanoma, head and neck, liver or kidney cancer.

CDR3: CASSLLAGRGETQYF. In DNA, the CDR3 is TGCGCCAGCAGCTTGTTGGCGGGAAGAGGAGAGACCCAGTACTTC. The chain links TRBV5-1 to TRBJ2-5, with D perhaps matching TRBD2 (6 bases). The V end lost 1 base, the J end lost 4 bases, and 14 bases lay between the germline ends. This CDR3 is built from 15 residues. Germline V gene sequence: CDR1 SGHRS, CDR2 YFSETQ.

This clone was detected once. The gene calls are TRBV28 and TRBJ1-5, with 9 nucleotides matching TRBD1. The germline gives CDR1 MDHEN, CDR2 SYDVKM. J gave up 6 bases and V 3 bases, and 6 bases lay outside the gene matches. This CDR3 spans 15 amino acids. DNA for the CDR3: TGTGCCAGCAGTTTGCACACAGGGGGCGGTCAGCCCCAGCATTTT. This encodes CASSLHTGGGQPQHF.

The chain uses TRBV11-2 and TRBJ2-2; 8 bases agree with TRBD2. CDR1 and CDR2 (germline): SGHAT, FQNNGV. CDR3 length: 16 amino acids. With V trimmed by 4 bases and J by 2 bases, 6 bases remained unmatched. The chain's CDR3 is CASSYGLAINTGELFF. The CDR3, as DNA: TGTGCCAGCAGCTACGGACTAGCTATAAACACCGGGGAGCTGTTTTTT.

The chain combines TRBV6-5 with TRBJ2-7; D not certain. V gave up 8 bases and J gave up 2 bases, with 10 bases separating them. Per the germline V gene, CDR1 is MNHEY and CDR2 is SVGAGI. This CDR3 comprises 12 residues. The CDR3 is CASRGGAYEQYF. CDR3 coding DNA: TGTGCCAGCCGAGGTGGGGCCTACGAGCAGTACTTC.

The CDR3 loop is CASSISGNYEQYF. In DNA, the CDR3 is TGCGCCAGCAGCATTAGCGGAAACTACGAGCAGTACTTC. J is TRBJ2-7 and V is TRBV5-1, with D possibly TRBD2 on 6 matching bases. Germline values: CDR1 SGHRS, CDR2 YFSETQ. The CDR3 loop spans 13 amino acids. The V end was cut by 4 bases, the J end by 3 bases, with 11 bases between.

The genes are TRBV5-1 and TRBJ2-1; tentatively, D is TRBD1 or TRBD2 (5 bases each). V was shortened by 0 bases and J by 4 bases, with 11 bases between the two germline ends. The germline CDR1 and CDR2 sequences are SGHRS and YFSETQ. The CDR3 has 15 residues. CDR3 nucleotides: TGCGCCAGCAGCTTGGATGGGACGGAGTACAATGAGCAGTTCTTC. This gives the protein CASSLDGTEYNEQFF. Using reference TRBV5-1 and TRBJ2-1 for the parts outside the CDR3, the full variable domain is KAGVTQTPRYLIKTRGQQVTLSCSPISGHRSVSWYQQTPGQGLQFLFEYFSETQRNKGNFPGRFSGRQFSNSRSEMNVSTLELGDSALYLCASSLDGTEYNEQFFGPGTRLTVL.

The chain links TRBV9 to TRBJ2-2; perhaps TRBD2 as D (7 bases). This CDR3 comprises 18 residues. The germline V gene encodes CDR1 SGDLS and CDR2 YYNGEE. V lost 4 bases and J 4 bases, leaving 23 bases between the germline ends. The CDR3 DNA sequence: TGTGCCAGCAGCCCAACCCCAGGGGCGGGAGTCAGCACCGGGGAGCTGTTTTTT. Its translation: CASSPTPGAGVSTGELFF.

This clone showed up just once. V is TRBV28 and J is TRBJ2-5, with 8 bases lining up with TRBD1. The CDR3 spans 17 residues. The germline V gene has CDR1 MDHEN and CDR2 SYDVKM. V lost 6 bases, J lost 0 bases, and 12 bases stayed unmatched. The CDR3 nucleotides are TGTGCCAGCAGCCTCATTCGAGAGGACAGGGACCAAGAGACCCAGTACTTC. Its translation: CASSLIREDRDQETQYF.

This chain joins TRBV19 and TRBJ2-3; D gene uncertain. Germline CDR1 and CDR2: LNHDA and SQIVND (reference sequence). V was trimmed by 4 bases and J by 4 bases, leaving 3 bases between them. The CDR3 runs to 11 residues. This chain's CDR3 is CASSSPDTQYF. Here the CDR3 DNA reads TGTGCCAGTAGTAGCCCAGATACGCAGTATTTT.

The CDR3 is CASSLDLSGSPLHF. The CDR3 DNA sequence: TGTGCCAGCAGCTTAGATCTTTCCGGGTCACCCCTCCACTTT. The chain couples TRBV11-2 to TRBJ1-6; D gene unclear. The CDR3 is 14 amino acids. V lost 0 bases and J 10 bases, leaving 10 bases between the germline ends. Germline V lookup: CDR1 SGHAT, CDR2 FQNNGV.

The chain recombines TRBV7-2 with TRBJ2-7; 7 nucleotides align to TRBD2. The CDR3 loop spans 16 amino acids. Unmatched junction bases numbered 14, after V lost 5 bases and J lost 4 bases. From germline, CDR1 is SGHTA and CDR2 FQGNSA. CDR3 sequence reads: CASSASWGGTGYEQYF. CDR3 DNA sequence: TGTGCCAGCAGCGCGTCCTGGGGGGGAACGGGGTACGAGCAGTACTTC.

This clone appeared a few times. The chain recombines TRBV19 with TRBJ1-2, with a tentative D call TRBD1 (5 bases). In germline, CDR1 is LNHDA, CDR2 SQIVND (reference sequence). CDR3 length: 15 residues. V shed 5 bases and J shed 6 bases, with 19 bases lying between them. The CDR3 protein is CASSPQGPRGDGYTF. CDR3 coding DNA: TGTGCCAGTAGTCCCCAGGGACCCCGAGGGGATGGCTACACCTTC.

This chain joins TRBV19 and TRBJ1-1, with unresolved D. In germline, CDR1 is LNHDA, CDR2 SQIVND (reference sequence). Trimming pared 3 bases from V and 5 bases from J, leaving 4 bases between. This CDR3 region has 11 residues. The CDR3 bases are TGTGCCAGTAGTATCTATACTGAAGCTTTCTTT. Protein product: CASSIYTEAFF.

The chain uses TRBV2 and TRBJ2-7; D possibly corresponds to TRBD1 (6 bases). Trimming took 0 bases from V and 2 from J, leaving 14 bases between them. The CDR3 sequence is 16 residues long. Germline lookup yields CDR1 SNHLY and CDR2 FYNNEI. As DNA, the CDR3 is TGTGCCAGCAGTGAAGCCCTGGGGGCTACACCCTACGAGCAGTACTTC. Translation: CASSEALGATPYEQYF. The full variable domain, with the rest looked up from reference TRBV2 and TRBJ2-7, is EPEVTQTPSHQVTQMGQEVILRCVPISNHLYFYWYRQILGQKVEFLVSFYNNEISEKSEIFDDQFSVERPDGSNFTLKIRSTKLEDSAMYFCASSEALGATPYEQYFGPGTRLTVT.

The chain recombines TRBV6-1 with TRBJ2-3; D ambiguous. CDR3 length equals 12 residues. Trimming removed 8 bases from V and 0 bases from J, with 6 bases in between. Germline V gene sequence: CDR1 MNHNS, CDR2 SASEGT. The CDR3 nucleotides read TGTGCCAGCCGACCTAGCACAGATACGCAGTATTTT. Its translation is CASRPSTDTQYF.

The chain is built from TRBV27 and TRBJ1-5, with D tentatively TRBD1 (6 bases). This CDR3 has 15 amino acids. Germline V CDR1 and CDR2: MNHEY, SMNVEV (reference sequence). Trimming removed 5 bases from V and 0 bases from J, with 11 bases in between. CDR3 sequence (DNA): TGTGCCAGCAGTCTCCAGGGGAATAGCAATCAGCCCCAGCATTTT. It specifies CASSLQGNSNQPQHF.

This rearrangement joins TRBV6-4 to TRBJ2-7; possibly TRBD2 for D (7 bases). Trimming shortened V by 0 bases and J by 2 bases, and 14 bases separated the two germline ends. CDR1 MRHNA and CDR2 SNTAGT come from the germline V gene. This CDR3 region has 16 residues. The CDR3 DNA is TGTGCCAGCAGTGACTCGAACGGGGGGCGGCCCTACGAGCAGTACTTC. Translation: CASSDSNGGRPYEQYF.

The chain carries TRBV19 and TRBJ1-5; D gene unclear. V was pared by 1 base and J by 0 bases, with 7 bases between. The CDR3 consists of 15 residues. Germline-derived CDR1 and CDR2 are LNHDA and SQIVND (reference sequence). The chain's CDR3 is CASSIGRNSNQPQHF. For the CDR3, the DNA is TGTGCCAGTAGTATAGGGCGAAATAGCAATCAGCCCCAGCATTTT. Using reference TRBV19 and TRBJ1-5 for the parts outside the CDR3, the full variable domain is DGGITQSPKYLFRKEGQNVTLSCEQNLNHDAMYWYRQDPGQGLRLIYYSQIVNDFQKGDIAEGYSVSREKKESFPLTVTSAQKNPTAFYLCASSIGRNSNQPQHFGDGTRLSIL.

The CDR3 loop is CASSTPGETYEQYF. The CDR3 DNA reads as TGTGCCAGCAGTACCCCAGGGGAAACCTACGAGCAGTACTTC. The chain combines TRBV28 with TRBJ2-7, with D possibly matching TRBD1 (6 bases). The V end was cut by 5 bases, the J end by 2 bases, with 13 bases between. Germline V gene lookup returns CDR1 MDHEN and CDR2 SYDVKM. The CDR3 runs to 14 residues.

Written as DNA, the CDR3 is TGTGCCAGCAGCCTAGCGGGAGCCACCGGGGAGCTGTTTTTT. This gives the protein CASSLAGATGELFF. This chain uses TRBV9 with TRBJ2-2, with 10 bases matching TRBD2. Germline trimming cut 4 bases from V and 4 bases from J; bases unmatched to any gene: 1. The germline V gene encodes CDR1 SGDLS and CDR2 YYNGEE. The CDR3 extends over 14 amino acids.

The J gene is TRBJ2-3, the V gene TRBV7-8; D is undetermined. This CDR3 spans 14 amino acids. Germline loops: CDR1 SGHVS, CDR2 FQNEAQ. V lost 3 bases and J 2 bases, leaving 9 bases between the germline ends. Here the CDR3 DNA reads TGTGCCAGCAGCTTTCGCGGATACACAGATACGCAGTATTTT. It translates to CASSFRGYTDTQYF. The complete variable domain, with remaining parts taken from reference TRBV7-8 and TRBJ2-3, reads GAGVSQSPRYKVAKRGQDVALRCDPISGHVSLFWYQQALGQGPEFLTYFQNEAQLDKSGLPSDRFFAERPEGSVSTLKIQRTQQEDSAVYLCASSFRGYTDTQYFGPGTRLTVL.

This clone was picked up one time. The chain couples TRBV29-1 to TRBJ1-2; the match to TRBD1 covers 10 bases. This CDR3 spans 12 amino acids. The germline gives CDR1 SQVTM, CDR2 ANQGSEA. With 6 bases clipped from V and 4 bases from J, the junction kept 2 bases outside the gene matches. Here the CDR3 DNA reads TGCAGCGTCTGGGACAGGGGCTATGGCTACACCTTC. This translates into CSVWDRGYGYTF.

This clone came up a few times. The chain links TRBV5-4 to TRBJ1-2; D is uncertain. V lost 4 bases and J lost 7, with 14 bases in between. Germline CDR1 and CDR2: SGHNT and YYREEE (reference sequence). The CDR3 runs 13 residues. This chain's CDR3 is CASSDIVRAGYTF. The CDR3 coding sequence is TGTGCCAGCAGCGATATCGTAAGGGCTGGCTACACCTTC.

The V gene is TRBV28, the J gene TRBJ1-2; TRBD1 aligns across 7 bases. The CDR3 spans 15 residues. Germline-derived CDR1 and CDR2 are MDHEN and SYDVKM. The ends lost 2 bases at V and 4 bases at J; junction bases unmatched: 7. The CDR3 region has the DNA TGTGCCAGCAGTTTAGAGGCAGGGGGTAGCTATGGCTACACCTTC. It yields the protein CASSLEAGGSYGYTF.

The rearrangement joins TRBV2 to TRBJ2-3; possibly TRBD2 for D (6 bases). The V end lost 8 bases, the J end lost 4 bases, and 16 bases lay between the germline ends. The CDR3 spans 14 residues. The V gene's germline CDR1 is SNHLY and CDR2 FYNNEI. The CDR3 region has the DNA TGTGCCAGCCTCCCGTTCGGGAGCCCAGATACGCAGTATTTT. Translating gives CASLPFGSPDTQYF.

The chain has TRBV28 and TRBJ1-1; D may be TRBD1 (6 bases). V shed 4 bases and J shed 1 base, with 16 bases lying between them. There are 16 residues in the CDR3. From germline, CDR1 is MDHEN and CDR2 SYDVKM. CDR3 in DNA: TGTGCCAGCAGTTCCGGGGCGGGACAAGGGAACACTGAAGCTTTCTTT. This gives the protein CASSSGAGQGNTEAFF.

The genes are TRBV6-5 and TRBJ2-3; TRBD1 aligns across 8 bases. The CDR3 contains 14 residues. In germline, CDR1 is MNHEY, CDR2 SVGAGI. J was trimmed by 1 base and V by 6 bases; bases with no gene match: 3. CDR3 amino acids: CASRQGVGTDTQYF. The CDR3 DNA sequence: TGTGCCAGCAGACAGGGGGTGGGCACAGATACGCAGTATTTT.

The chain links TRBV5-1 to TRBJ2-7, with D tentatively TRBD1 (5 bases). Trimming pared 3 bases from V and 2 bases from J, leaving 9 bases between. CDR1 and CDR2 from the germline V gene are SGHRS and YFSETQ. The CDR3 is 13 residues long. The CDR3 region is CASSSDRAYEQYF. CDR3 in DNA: TGCGCCAGCAGCTCTGACAGAGCCTACGAGCAGTACTTC. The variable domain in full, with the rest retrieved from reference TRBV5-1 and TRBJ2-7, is KAGVTQTPRYLIKTRGQQVTLSCSPISGHRSVSWYQQTPGQGLQFLFEYFSETQRNKGNFPGRFSGRQFSNSRSEMNVSTLELGDSALYLCASSSDRAYEQYFGPGTRLTVT.

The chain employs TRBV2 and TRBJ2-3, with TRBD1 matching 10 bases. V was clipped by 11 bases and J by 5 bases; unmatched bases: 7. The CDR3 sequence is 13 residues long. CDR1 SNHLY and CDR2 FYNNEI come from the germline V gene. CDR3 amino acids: CAGGTGDIDTQYF. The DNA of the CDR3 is TGTGCCGGAGGGACAGGGGATATAGATACGCAGTATTTT.

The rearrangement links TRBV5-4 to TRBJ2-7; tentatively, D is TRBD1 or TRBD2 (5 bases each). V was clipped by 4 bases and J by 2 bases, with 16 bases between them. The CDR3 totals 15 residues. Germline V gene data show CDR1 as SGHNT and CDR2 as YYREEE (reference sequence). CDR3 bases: TGTGCCAGCAGCCCGGGGCTGTCTATCCCCTACGAGCAGTACTTC. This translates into CASSPGLSIPYEQYF.

The DNA of the CDR3 is TGTGCCAGTAGTATCACAGGGGGCAATCAGCCCCAGCATTTT. It yields the protein CASSITGGNQPQHF. The chain employs TRBV19 and TRBJ1-5; 7 positions match TRBD1. Germline values: CDR1 LNHDA, CDR2 SQIVND (reference sequence). The V segment lost 3 bases and the J segment 2 bases; nucleotides outside the gene matches: 1. The CDR3 length is 14 residues.

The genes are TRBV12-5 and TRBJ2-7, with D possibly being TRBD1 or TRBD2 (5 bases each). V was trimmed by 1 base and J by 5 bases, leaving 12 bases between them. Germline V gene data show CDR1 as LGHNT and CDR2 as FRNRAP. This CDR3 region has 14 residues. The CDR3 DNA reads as TGTGCTAGTGGTTTGGGGACGGGGCAGGACGAGCAGTACTTC. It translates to CASGLGTGQDEQYF.